This TCR beta chain was identified during a study of OX40 agonist ivuxolimab in advanced cancers. Study overall: Ivuxolimab is a fully human IgG2 antibody that activates OX40 (CD134). The mean age was approximately 56 years, ranging from roughly 23 to 79, with approximately 83% of participants male.

General observations from the study: Clones of CD4+ and CD8+ blood T cells grew by week 6 at doses of 0.1 to 3.0 mg/kg.

A note on this clone: Its target is unknown.

CDR1 is SGHAT and CDR2 is FQNNGV in the germline V gene. With 7 bases clipped from V and 4 bases from J, the junction kept 11 bases outside the gene matches. This CDR3 is built from 15 residues. TCRdb keeps only in-frame clones here, not all; method: immunoSEQ multiplex PCR. The data show 65,000 to 95,000 clones, roughly 89% seen once. The sample here was CD4+ or CD8+ T cells sorted from blood, taken in a trial of the OX40 agonist ivuxolimab. The clonotype originates from an adult with an advanced solid tumor such as melanoma, head and neck, liver or kidney cancer. This chain joins TRBV11-2 and TRBJ2-5; TRBD1 aligns across 8 bases. The CDR3 reads CASTRPRQGTETQYF. The DNA for the CDR3 is TGTGCCAGCACCAGACCACGACAGGGGACAGAGACCCAGTACTTC.